What follows are 5 T cell receptor beta chains derived from one specimen sequenced in a study of OX40 agonist ivuxolimab in advanced cancers. TCRdb keeps only in-frame clones here, not all; method: immunoSEQ multiplex PCR. This table holds around 45,000 clones, approximately 91% found once. This material consisted of CD4+ or CD8+ T cells sorted from blood, taken in a trial of the OX40 agonist ivuxolimab. The receptors shown here come from an adult with an advanced solid tumor such as melanoma, head and neck, liver or kidney cancer.

The chain is built from TRBV29-1 and TRBJ2-7; D ambiguous. This CDR3 has 15 amino acids. The germline V gene has CDR1 SQVTM and CDR2 ANQGSEA. Trimming pared 4 bases from V and 3 bases from J, leaving 19 bases between. Here the CDR3 reads CSVAVDLDVDYEQYF. Written as DNA, the CDR3 is TGCAGCGTTGCCGTCGACCTAGATGTTGACTACGAGCAGTACTTC.

This clone occurred once. This rearrangement joins TRBV7-9 to TRBJ2-3; a possible D gene is TRBD1 (5 bases). V lost 3 bases and J lost 4, with 11 bases in between. CDR3 length: 14 residues. Germline CDR1 reads SEHNR; CDR2 reads FQNEAQ (reference sequence). The chain's CDR3 is CASSLAKQADTQYF. CDR3 coding DNA: TGTGCCAGCAGCTTGGCAAAACAGGCAGATACGCAGTATTTT.

The V and J genes are TRBV28 and TRBJ1-3; D not resolved. Trimming took 3 bases from V and 0 from J, leaving 9 bases between them. CDR3 size: 15 residues. Germline assignment: CDR1 MDHEN and CDR2 SYDVKM. The CDR3 loop reads CASSFPRGSGNTIYF. CDR3 DNA: TGTGCCAGCAGTTTTCCCCGGGGCTCTGGAAACACCATATATTTT.

The chain uses TRBV10-3 and TRBJ2-2; no firm D call. The V gene's germline CDR1 is ENHRY and CDR2 SYGVKD. There are 15 residues in the CDR3. V was trimmed by 0 bases and J by 6 bases, leaving 11 bases between them. For the CDR3, the DNA is TGTGCCATCAGTGAGTCGGGAATTGGGTCCGGGGAGCTGTTTTTT. Translating it yields CAISESGIGSGELFF.

V usage is TRBV27 and J usage is TRBJ2-7; D possibly corresponds to TRBD1 (6 bases). V gave up 8 bases and J gave up 0 bases, with 14 bases separating them. Per germline, CDR1 MNHEY and CDR2 SMNVEV (reference sequence). This CDR3 region has 14 residues. In DNA form, the CDR3 reads TGTGCCAGCGGTAAACAGGGAAGCTCCTACGAGCAGTACTTC. It codes for CASGKQGSSYEQYF.